These 22 T cell receptor beta chains came from one sample sequenced in a study of blood T cell repertoires in COVID-19. Method: immunoSEQ multiplex PCR; TCRdb's copy keeps in-frame clones and lacks some. The table shows roughly 29,000 clones, with 70% to 90% occurring only once. Sequencing was performed on peripheral blood. The receptors were gathered from an elderly woman with COVID-19, enrolled during active disease.

This chain connects TRBV2 to TRBJ1-2; the match to TRBD1 covers 7 bases. The CDR3 is made up of 13 amino acids. V lost 7 bases to trimming and J lost 8 bases; unmatched junction nucleotides: 10. Germline V gene sequence: CDR1 SNHLY, CDR2 FYNNEI. The CDR3 protein is CASTEARGEGYTF. The CDR3 DNA reads TGTGCCAGCACCGAAGCCAGGGGGGAGGGCTACACCTTC.

The J gene is TRBJ1-1, the V gene TRBV25-1; 7 nucleotides align to TRBD1. Per the germline V gene, CDR1 is MGHDK and CDR2 is SYGVNS. This CDR3 is built from 15 residues. V dropped 4 bases and J dropped 3; count of bases not matched to a gene: 8. The chain's CDR3 is CASSGSTGWDTEAFF. In DNA form, the CDR3 reads TGTGCCAGCAGTGGATCGACAGGGTGGGACACTGAAGCTTTCTTT.

The CDR3 spells CASSPSGGRASGGASYNEQFF. The CDR3 DNA is TGCGCCAGCAGCCCCTCCGGGGGTAGGGCTAGCGGGGGGGCTTCCTACAATGAGCAGTTCTTC. The chain combines TRBV5-1 with TRBJ2-1; the match to TRBD2 covers 12 bases. J was trimmed by 1 base and V by 4 bases; bases with no gene match: 18. Germline-derived CDR1 and CDR2 are SGHRS and YFSETQ. The CDR3 has 21 amino acids.

The CDR3 DNA reads as TGCGCCAGCAGCTATTTGTGGGGACAGAAAAACCAATTGAACACCGGGGAGCTGTTTTTT. Amino acid sequence: CASSYLWGQKNQLNTGELFF. The V call is TRBV5-1, the J call TRBJ2-2; 7 bases agree with TRBD1. V gave up 3 bases and J gave up 1 base; unmatched junction bases: 18. Germline V gene data show CDR1 as SGHRS and CDR2 as YFSETQ. The length of the CDR3 is 20 residues. Filled out from reference TRBV5-1 and TRBJ2-2, the complete variable domain reads KAGVTQTPRYLIKTRGQQVTLSCSPISGHRSVSWYQQTPGQGLQFLFEYFSETQRNKGNFPGRFSGRQFSNSRSEMNVSTLELGDSALYLCASSYLWGQKNQLNTGELFFGEGSRLTVL.

This chain joins TRBV3-1 (or the pseudogene TRBV3-2) and TRBJ1-1; TRBD1 matches at 7 bases. Germline CDR1 reads LGHDT; CDR2 reads YNNKEL (reference sequence). This CDR3 region has 14 residues. V shed 2 bases and J 10 bases; nucleotides not matched to a gene: 10. This chain's CDR3 is CASSQPGQTRAAFF. In DNA form, the CDR3 reads TGTGCCAGCAGCCAACCGGGACAGACCAGGGCAGCTTTCTTT.

The chain employs TRBV2 and TRBJ1-2, with D possibly matching TRBD1 (6 bases). Trimming stripped 4 bases from V and 8 bases from J, with 11 bases between. The germline gives CDR1 SNHLY, CDR2 FYNNEI. This CDR3 region has 12 residues. CDR3 nucleotide sequence: TGTGCCAGCAGTGCTACAGGGATCGGCTACACCTTC. It codes for CASSATGIGYTF.

This chain connects TRBV2 to TRBJ1-2, with TRBD1 matching over 8 bases. The germline V gene encodes CDR1 SNHLY and CDR2 FYNNEI. The CDR3 totals 14 residues. V lost 6 bases to trimming and J lost 3 bases; unmatched junction nucleotides: 6. CDR3 residues: CASSRQGADYGYTF. The CDR3 DNA reads as TGTGCCAGCAGCCGTCAGGGGGCGGACTATGGCTACACCTTC.

The chain joins TRBV29-1 to TRBJ1-1; no firm D call. CDR1 is SQVTM and CDR2 is ANQGSEA in the germline V gene. V dropped 6 bases and J dropped 1 base, with 12 bases sitting between them. The CDR3 is made up of 13 amino acids. CDR3 in amino acids: CSVRLNSNTEAFF. The CDR3 DNA follows: TGCAGCGTGAGACTAAATTCGAACACTGAAGCTTTCTTT.

The chain combines TRBV4-1 with TRBJ1-5; D call uncertain. The CDR3 runs 14 residues. V was clipped by 0 bases and J by 7 bases, with 10 bases between them. Germline CDR1 MGHRA, CDR2 YSYEKL. CDR3 sequence (DNA): TGCGCCAGCAGCCAAGAAGCGACGTTACAGCCCCAGCATTTT. This translates into CASSQEATLQPQHF.

This clone was seen only a few times. Here the CDR3 DNA reads TGTGCCAGCAGCTTGGGCGGGGCGGGGGGTTACAATGAGCAGTTCTTC. It translates to CASSLGGAGGYNEQFF. This chain links TRBV5-4 with TRBJ2-1; 8 nucleotides line up with TRBD2. The CDR3 length is 16 residues. Trimming removed 0 bases from V and 4 bases from J; junction bases left unmatched: 6. The germline gives CDR1 SGHNT, CDR2 YYREEE (reference sequence).

The chain recombines TRBV5-4 with TRBJ2-1; 9 bases are shared with TRBD2. The V segment lost 3 bases and the J segment 5 bases; nucleotides outside the gene matches: 6. Germline values: CDR1 SGHNT, CDR2 YYREEE (reference sequence). This CDR3 is built from 15 residues. The CDR3 reads CASSYKASGDNEQFF. The CDR3 DNA is TGTGCCAGCAGCTATAAGGCTAGCGGGGACAATGAGCAGTTCTTC.

This chain joins TRBV30 and TRBJ1-5; 12 nucleotides match TRBD1. After removal of 0 bases from V and 1 base from J, the junction contained 13 bases not matched to a gene. This CDR3 comprises 20 residues. CDR1 is GTSNPN, CDR2 SVGIG, per germline (reference sequence). The CDR3 is CAWSVRSPGTGGGSNQPQHF. The CDR3 region has the DNA TGTGCCTGGAGTGTACGATCCCCCGGGACAGGGGGCGGAAGCAATCAGCCCCAGCATTTT.

The chain uses TRBV13 and TRBJ2-2; TRBD2 matches at 8 bases. The germline V gene encodes CDR1 PRHDT and CDR2 FYEKMQ (reference sequence). This CDR3 comprises 17 residues. Losses at the gene ends were 1 base for V and 1 base for J; bases not matched to a gene: 5. The CDR3 bases are TGTGCCAGCAGCTTAGAAGGCGGGGGGCGGAACACCGGGGAGCTGTTTTTT. Residues: CASSLEGGGRNTGELFF.

This clone occurred a few times. The gene calls are TRBV5-1 and TRBJ2-3, with 8 bases matching TRBD2. With V trimmed by 5 bases and J by 1 base, 12 bases remained unmatched. This CDR3 contains 17 residues. Per the germline V gene, CDR1 is SGHRS and CDR2 is YFSETQ. CDR3 in DNA: TGCGCCAGCAGTTCCGGGACTAGACGTCCCGGCACAGATACGCAGTATTTT. It specifies CASSSGTRRPGTDTQYF.

This clone was counted once. This chain connects TRBV29-1 to TRBJ1-3; D may be TRBD1 (6 bases). Trimming removed 5 bases at V and 4 bases at J, with 15 bases between. Germline V gene lookup returns CDR1 SQVTM and CDR2 ANQGSEA. This CDR3 is built from 14 residues. The CDR3 protein is CSVTQGGPGNTIYF. CDR3 coding DNA: TGCAGCGTTACACAGGGCGGCCCCGGAAACACCATATATTTT.

The rearrangement uses TRBV7-8 and TRBJ1-3; D not certain. Per the germline V gene, CDR1 is SGHVS and CDR2 is FQNEAQ. Deletions cut 5 bases from V and 2 bases from J, with 7 bases between. The CDR3 consists of 13 residues. DNA of the CDR3: TGTGCCAGCAGCAAGCAGGCTGGAAACACCATATATTTT. Amino acids: CASSKQAGNTIYF.

The chain uses TRBV29-1 and TRBJ1-3; 7 bases fit TRBD1. The CDR3 extends over 15 amino acids. With 4 bases clipped from V and 0 bases from J, the junction kept 6 bases outside the gene matches. Germline V lookup: CDR1 SQVTM, CDR2 ANQGSEA. The chain's CDR3 is CSVVDRPLSGNTIYF. CDR3 in DNA: TGCAGCGTTGTGGACAGGCCTCTCTCTGGAAACACCATATATTTT.

V and J are TRBV6-6 and TRBJ1-2, with TRBD1 identical over 11 bases. J gave up 8 bases and V 6 bases, and 11 bases lay outside the gene matches. The CDR3 totals 15 residues. Germline V CDR1 and CDR2: MNHNY, SVGAGI (reference sequence). The CDR3 sequence is CASSQGTGGYVGYTF. The CDR3 DNA is TGTGCCAGCAGCCAAGGGACAGGGGGTTACGTCGGCTACACCTTC.

The chain carries TRBV2 and TRBJ1-1; D remains ambiguous. This CDR3 region has 13 residues. Germline CDR1 is SNHLY and CDR2 is FYNNEI. Trimming pared 5 bases from V and 1 base from J, leaving 8 bases between. The CDR3 protein is CASSLLPNTEAFF. The CDR3 nucleotides read TGTGCCAGCAGTTTACTGCCGAACACTGAAGCTTTCTTT.

The chain links TRBV7-3 to TRBJ1-1; D ambiguous. CDR1 and CDR2 from the germline V gene are SGHTA and FQGTGA. The V end was cut by 2 bases, the J end by 4 bases, with 8 bases between. CDR3 size: 13 residues. CDR3 bases: TGTGCCAGCAGCTTAGCATCGGGCACTGAAGCTTTCTTT. Translation gives CASSLASGTEAFF. Using reference TRBV7-3 and TRBJ1-1 for the parts outside the CDR3, the full variable domain is GAGVSQTPSNKVTEKGKYVELRCDPISGHTALYWYRQSLGQGPEFLIYFQGTGAADDSGLPNDRFFAVRPEGSVSTLKIQRTERGDSAVYLCASSLASGTEAFFGQGTRLTVV.

The chain links TRBV6-5 to TRBJ1-3; D possibly corresponds to TRBD1 (5 bases). This CDR3 contains 15 residues. Between the trimmed V and J ends, which lost 5 bases and 2 bases, there was a span of 13 bases. Germline CDR1 and CDR2: MNHEY and SVGAGI. The CDR3 here is CASSPQGLPGNTIYF. The CDR3 coding sequence is TGTGCCAGCAGTCCCCAGGGTCTTCCTGGAAACACCATATATTTT.

Within the sample, this clone is hyperexpanded. The CDR3 reads CASSQRNTIYF. The DNA for the CDR3 is TGTGCCAGCAGCCAACGGAACACCATATATTTT. This chain connects TRBV14 to TRBJ1-3; D gene uncertain. Germline V gene lookup returns CDR1 SGHDN and CDR2 FVKESK. The CDR3 length is 11 residues. With 2 bases removed from V and 7 bases from J, the gap between germline ends came to 3 bases.